The entry below gives a single TCR beta chain sequence along with its context. Its target is unknown. These data come from a study of cytotoxic CD8 clonotypes in ibrutinib-treated CLL. Findings of the study overall: Few clonotypes were public, and these shrank or held steady under treatment. At ibrutinib response, clonality increased, and at progression it declined back toward baseline. In sustained-remission versus progressing patients, sampling times differed. Circulating CD8+ T-cell counts were tracked by baseline clonality, which exceeded that of age-matched healthy donors.

Sequenced by immunoSEQ multiplex PCR; TCRdb stores in-frame clones only, minus some. The profile shows some 200,000 clones, more than 65% of them singletons. V dropped 3 bases and J dropped 4 bases, with 12 bases sitting between them. The CDR3 sequence is 14 residues long. Per germline, CDR1 SGHDN and CDR2 FVKESK. The sequence was collected from a human donor with chronic lymphocytic leukemia. The rearrangement links TRBV14 to TRBJ1-2; D unresolved. The input for sequencing was PBMCs, taken after 12 months of ibrutinib treatment. The CDR3 region is CASSQTQEGYGYTF. The DNA of the CDR3 is TGTGCCAGCAGCCAGACCCAAGAGGGCTATGGCTACACCTTC.